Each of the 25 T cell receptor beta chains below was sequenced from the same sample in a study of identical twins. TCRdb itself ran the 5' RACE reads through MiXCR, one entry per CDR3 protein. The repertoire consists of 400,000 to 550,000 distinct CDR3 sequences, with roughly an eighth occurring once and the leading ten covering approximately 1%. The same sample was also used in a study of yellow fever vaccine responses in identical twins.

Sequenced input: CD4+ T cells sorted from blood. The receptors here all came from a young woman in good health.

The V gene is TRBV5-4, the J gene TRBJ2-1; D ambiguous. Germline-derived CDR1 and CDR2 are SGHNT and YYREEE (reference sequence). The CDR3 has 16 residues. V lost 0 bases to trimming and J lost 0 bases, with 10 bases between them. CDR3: CASSLANKHSYNEQFF. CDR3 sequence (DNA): TGTGCCAGCAGCTTGGCTAACAAACACTCCTACAATGAGCAGTTCTTC.

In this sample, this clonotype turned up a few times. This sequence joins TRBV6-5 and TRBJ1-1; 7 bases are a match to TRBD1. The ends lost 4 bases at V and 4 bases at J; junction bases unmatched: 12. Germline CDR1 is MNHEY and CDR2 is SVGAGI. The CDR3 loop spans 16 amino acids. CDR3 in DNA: TGTGCCAGCAGTTCCAACAGGGGCGGGTTACGCACTGAAGCTTTCTTT. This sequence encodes CASSSNRGGLRTEAFF.

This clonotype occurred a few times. The CDR3 DNA sequence: TGTGCCAGTAGTATCCCCTCAAACACTGAAGCTTTCTTT. Its protein product is CASSIPSNTEAFF. The chain recombines TRBV19 with TRBJ1-1; D is ambiguous. V shed 3 bases and J shed 2 bases, with 7 bases lying between them. Germline CDR1 is LNHDA and CDR2 is SQIVND (reference sequence). The CDR3 has 13 amino acids.

For the CDR3, the DNA is TGTGCCAGCAGCTTAACGAACGGTCCCTACGAGCAGTACTTC. It codes for CASSLTNGPYEQYF. The chain recombines TRBV7-3 with TRBJ2-7; D not resolved. Trimming removed 0 bases at V and 2 bases at J, with 8 bases between. CDR1 and CDR2 from the germline V gene are SGHTA and FQGTGA. The CDR3 is made up of 14 amino acids.

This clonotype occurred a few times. CDR3 bases: TGTGCCAGCAGCTTAGGGGGACAGGGTACGGTAAACACTGAAGCTTTCTTT. It specifies CASSLGGQGTVNTEAFF. V and J are TRBV7-2 and TRBJ1-1; 9 nucleotides agree with TRBD1. V shed 1 base, J shed 2 bases, and the junction held 8 bases outside the gene matches. The CDR3 has 17 amino acids. Germline CDR1 is SGHTA and CDR2 is FQGNSA.

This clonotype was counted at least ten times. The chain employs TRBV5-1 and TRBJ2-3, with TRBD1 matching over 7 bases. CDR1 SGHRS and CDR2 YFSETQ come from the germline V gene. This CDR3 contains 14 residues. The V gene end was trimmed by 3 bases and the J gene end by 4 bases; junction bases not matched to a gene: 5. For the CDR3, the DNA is TGCGCCAGCAGCTCAGGACAGGTCGCAGATACGCAGTATTTT. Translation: CASSSGQVADTQYF.

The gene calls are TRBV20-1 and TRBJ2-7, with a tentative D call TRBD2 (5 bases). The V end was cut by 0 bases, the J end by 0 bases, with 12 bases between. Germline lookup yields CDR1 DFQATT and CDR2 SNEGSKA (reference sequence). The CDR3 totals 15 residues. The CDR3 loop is CSARDPAVSSYEQYF. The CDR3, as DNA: TGCAGTGCTAGAGATCCAGCGGTTAGCTCCTACGAGCAGTACTTC.

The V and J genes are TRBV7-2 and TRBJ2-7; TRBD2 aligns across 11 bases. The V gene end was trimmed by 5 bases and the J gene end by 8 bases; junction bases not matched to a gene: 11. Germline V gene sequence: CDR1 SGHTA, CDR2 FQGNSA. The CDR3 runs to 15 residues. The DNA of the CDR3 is TGTGCCAGCAGCCCGGTACAACTAGCGGGAGAGAAGCAGTACTTC. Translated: CASSPVQLAGEKQYF.

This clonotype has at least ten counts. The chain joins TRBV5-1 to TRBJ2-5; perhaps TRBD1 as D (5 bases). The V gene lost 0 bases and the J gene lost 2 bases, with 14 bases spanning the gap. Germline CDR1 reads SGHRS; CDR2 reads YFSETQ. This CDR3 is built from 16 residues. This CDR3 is CASSLEGRLAQETQYF. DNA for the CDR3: TGCGCCAGCAGCTTGGAGGGGCGCTTGGCTCAAGAGACCCAGTACTTC.

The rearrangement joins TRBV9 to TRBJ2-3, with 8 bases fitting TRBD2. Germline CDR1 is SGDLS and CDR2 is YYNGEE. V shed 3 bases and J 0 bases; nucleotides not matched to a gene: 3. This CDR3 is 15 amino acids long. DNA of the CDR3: TGTGCCAGCAGCGGGGCTAGCGGGAGCACAGATACGCAGTATTTT. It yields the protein CASSGASGSTDTQYF.

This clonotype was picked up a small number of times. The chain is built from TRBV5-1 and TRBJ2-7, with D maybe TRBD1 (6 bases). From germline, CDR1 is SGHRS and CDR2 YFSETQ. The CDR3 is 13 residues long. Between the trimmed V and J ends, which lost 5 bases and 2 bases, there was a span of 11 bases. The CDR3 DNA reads TGCGCCAGCAGATACGACAGGACCTACGAGCAGTACTTC. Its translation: CASRYDRTYEQYF. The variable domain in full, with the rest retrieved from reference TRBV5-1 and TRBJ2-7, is KAGVTQTPRYLIKTRGQQVTLSCSPISGHRSVSWYQQTPGQGLQFLFEYFSETQRNKGNFPGRFSGRQFSNSRSEMNVSTLELGDSALYLCASRYDRTYEQYFGPGTRLTVT.

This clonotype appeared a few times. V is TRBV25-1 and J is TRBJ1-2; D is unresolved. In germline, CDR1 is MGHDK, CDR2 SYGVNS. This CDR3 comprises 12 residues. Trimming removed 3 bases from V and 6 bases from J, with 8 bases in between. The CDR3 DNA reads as TGTGCCAGCAGTGAGGGGAGTCATGGCTACACCTTC. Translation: CASSEGSHGYTF.

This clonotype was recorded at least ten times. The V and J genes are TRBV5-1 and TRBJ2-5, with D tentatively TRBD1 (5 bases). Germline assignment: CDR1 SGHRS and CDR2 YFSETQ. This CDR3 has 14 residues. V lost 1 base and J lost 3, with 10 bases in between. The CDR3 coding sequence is TGCGCCAGCAGCTTGTATGCAGGGAAAGAGACCCAGTACTTC. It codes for CASSLYAGKETQYF.

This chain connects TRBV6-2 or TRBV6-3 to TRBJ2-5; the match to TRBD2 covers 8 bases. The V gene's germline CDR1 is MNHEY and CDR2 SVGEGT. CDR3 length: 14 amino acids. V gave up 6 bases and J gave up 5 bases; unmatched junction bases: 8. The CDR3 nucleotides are TGTGCCAGCAGACGGGAGGGCCCATGGGAGACCCAGTACTTC. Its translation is CASRREGPWETQYF.

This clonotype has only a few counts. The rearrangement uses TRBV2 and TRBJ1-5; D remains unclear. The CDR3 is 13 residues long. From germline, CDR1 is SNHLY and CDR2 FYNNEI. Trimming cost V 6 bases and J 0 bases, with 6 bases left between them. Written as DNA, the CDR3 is TGTGCCAGCAGGGGATATAGCAATCAGCCCCAGCATTTT. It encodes CASRGYSNQPQHF.

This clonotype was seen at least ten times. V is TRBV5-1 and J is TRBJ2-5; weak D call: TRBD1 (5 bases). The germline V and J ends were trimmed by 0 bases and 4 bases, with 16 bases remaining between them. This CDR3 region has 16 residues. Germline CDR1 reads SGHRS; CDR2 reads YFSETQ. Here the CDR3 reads CASSLEGPRGRETQYF. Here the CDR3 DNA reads TGCGCCAGCAGCTTGGAAGGCCCAAGGGGCAGAGAGACCCAGTACTTC.

CDR3 coding DNA: TGTGCCAGCCAAAGACAGGGGGCTGTCTATGGCTACACCTTC. Its translation is CASQRQGAVYGYTF. The chain combines TRBV25-1 with TRBJ1-2; 10 bases align to TRBD1. CDR1 and CDR2 (germline): MGHDK, SYGVNS. CDR3 size: 14 residues. V lost 8 bases and J lost 4; bases outside the gene matches: 7.

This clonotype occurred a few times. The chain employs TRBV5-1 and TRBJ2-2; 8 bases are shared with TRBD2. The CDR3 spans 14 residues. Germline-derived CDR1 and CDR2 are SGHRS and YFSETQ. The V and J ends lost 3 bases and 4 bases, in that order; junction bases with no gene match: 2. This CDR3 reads CASSWTSSTGELFF. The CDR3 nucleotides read TGCGCCAGCAGCTGGACTAGCTCCACCGGGGAGCTGTTTTTT.

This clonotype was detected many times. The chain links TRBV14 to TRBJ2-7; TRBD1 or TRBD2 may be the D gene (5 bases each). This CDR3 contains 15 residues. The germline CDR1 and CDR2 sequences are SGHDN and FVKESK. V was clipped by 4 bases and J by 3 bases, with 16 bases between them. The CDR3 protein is CASSLWDGPNYEQYF. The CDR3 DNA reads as TGTGCCAGCAGCCTTTGGGACGGACCAAACTACGAGCAGTACTTC.

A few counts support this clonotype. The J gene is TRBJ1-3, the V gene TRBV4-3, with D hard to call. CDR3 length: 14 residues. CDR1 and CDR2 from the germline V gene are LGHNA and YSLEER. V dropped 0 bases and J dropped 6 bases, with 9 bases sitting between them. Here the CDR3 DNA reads TGCGCCAGCAGCCAAGATGGGAGAGAAAACACCATATATTTT. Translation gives CASSQDGRENTIYF.

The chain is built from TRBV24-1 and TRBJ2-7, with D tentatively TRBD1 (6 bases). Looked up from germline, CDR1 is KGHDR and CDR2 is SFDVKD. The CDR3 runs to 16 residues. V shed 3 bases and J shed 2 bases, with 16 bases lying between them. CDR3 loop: CATSDPRGKNPYEQYF. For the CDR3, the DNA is TGTGCCACCAGTGATCCTAGGGGGAAGAACCCCTACGAGCAGTACTTC.

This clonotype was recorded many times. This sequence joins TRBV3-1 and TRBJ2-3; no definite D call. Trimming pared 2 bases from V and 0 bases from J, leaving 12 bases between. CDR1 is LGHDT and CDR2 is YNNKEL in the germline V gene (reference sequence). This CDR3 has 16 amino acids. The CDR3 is CASSQSIGPSTDTQYF. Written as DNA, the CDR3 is TGTGCCAGCAGCCAATCGATCGGCCCCAGCACAGATACGCAGTATTTT.

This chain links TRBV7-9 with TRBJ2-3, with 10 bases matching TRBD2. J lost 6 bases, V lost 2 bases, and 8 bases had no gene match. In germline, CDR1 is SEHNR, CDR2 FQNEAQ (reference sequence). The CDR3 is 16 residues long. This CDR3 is CASSLLEAGGPDTQYF. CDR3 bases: TGTGCCAGCAGCTTACTGGAAGCGGGGGGGCCTGATACGCAGTATTTT.

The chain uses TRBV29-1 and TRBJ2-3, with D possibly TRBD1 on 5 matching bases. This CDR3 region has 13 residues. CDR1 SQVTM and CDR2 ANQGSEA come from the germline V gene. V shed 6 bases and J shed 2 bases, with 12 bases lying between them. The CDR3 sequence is CSVRRQLTDTQYF. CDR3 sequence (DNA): TGCAGCGTGCGACGACAGCTCACAGATACGCAGTATTTT.

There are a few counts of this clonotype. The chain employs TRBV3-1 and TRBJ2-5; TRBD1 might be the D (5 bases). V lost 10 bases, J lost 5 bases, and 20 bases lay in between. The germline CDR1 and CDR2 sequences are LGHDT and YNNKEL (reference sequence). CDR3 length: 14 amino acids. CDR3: CATKIDGRVETQYF. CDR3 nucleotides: TGTGCCACAAAGATCGATGGCAGGGTGGAGACCCAGTACTTC.